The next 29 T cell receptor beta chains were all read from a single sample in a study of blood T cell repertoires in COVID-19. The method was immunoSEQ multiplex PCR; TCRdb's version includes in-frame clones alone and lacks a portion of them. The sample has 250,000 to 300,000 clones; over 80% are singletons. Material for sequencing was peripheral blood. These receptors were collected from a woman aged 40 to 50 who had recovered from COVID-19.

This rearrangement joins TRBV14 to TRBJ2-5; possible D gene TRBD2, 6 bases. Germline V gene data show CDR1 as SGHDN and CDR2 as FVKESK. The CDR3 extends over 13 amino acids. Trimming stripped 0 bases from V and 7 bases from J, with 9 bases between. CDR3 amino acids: CASSQDRRGTQYF. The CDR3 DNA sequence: TGTGCCAGCAGCCAAGATAGGCGGGGGACCCAGTACTTC.

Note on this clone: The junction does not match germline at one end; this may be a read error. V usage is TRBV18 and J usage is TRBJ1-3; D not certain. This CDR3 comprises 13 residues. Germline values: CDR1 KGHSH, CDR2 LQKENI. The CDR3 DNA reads TGTGCCAGCTCACCGGGAGGTGGAAGCACCATATATTTT. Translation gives CASSPGGGSTIYF.

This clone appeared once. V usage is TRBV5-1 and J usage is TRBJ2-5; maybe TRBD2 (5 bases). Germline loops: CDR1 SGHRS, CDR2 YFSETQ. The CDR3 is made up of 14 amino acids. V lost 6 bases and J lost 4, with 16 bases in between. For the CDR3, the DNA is TGCGCCAGCACCCCGGGCGGGCGAGGAGAGACCCAGTACTTC. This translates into CASTPGGRGETQYF.

The CDR3 nucleotides are TGTGCCAGCAGCGTAACTCCAGCGGGGGGGCGGGAGCAGTTCTTC. Its protein product is CASSVTPAGGREQFF. V usage is TRBV9 and J usage is TRBJ2-1, with TRBD2 identical over 10 bases. J gave up 10 bases and V 1 base, and 8 bases lay outside the gene matches. Germline CDR1 and CDR2: SGDLS and YYNGEE. This CDR3 is 15 amino acids long.

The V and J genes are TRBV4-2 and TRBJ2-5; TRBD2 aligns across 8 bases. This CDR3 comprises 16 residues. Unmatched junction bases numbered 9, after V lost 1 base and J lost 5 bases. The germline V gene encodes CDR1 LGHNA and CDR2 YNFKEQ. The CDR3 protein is CASSQAAGGLGETQYF. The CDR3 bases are TGTGCCAGCAGCCAAGCGGCGGGAGGCCTGGGGGAGACCCAGTACTTC.

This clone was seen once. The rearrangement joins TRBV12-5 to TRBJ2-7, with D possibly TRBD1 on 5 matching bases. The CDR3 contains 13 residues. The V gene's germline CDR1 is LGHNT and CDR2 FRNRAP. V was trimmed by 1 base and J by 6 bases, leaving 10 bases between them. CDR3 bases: TGTGCTAGTGGTTTGGGGACATTCACCGAGCAGTACTTC. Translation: CASGLGTFTEQYF.

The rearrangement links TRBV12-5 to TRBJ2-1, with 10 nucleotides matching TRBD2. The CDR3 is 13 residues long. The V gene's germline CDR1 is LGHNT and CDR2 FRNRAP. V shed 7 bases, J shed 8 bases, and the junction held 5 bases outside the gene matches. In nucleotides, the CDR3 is TGTGCTAGTGCCCGAGCGGGGGGGGATGAGCAGTTCTTC. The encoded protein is CASARAGGDEQFF.

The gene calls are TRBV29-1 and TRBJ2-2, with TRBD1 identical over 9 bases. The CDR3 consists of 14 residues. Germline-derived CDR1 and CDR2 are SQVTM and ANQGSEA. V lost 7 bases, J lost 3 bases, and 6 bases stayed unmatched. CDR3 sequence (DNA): TGCAGCGCCACAGGGGGCTTGGACACCGGGGAGCTGTTTTTT. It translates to CSATGGLDTGELFF.

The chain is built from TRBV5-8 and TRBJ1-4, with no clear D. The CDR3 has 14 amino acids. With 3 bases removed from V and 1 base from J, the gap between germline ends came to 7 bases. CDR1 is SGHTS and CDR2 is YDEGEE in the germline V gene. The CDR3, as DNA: TGTGCCAGCAGCTGGGCGGGAACTAATGAAAAACTGTTTTTT. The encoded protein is CASSWAGTNEKLFF.

CDR3 in DNA: TGTGCCAGCAGTTTATCGAGGGGGTCGTACACTGAAGCTTTCTTT. Amino acid sequence: CASSLSRGSYTEAFF. The gene calls are TRBV27 and TRBJ1-1; D might be TRBD1 (6 bases). Deletions cut 0 bases from V and 3 bases from J, with 11 bases between. This CDR3 has 15 residues. Germline assignment: CDR1 MNHEY and CDR2 SMNVEV (reference sequence).

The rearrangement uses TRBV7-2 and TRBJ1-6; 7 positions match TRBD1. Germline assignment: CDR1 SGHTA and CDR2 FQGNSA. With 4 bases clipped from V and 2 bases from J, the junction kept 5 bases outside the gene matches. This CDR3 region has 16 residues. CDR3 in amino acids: CASSSQGGAYNSPLHF. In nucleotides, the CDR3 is TGTGCCAGCAGCTCCCAGGGGGGAGCCTATAATTCACCCCTCCACTTT.

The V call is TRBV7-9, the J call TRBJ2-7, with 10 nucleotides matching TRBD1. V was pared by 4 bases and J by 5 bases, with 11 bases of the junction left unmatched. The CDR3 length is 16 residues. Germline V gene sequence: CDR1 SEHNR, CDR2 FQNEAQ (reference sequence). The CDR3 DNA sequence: TGTGCCAGCAGCTCATGGGCCGGGGACAGGGGCAACGAGCAGTACTTC. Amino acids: CASSSWAGDRGNEQYF.

CDR3 sequence (DNA): TGTGCCAGCAGCTTCGGACAGGGGGCCGATTCACCCCTCCACTTT. Amino acid sequence: CASSFGQGADSPLHF. The chain employs TRBV5-4 and TRBJ1-6, with TRBD1 matching over 11 bases. The trim removed 2 bases at V and 8 bases at J, leaving 3 bases unmatched. The CDR3 is made up of 15 amino acids. CDR1 and CDR2 (germline): SGHNT, YYREEE (reference sequence).

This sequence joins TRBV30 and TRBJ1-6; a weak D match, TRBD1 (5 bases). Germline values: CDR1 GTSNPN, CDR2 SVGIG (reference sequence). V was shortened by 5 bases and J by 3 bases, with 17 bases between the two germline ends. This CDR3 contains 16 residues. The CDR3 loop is CAWARDSRNYNSPLHF. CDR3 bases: TGTGCCTGGGCCCGCGACAGCCGCAACTATAATTCACCCCTCCACTTT.

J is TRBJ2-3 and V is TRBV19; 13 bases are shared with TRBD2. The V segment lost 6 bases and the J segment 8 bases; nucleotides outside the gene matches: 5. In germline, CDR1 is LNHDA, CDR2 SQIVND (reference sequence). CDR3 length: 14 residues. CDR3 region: CASRPGLAGFTQYF. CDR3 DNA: TGTGCCAGTAGACCGGGACTAGCGGGGTTTACGCAGTATTTT.

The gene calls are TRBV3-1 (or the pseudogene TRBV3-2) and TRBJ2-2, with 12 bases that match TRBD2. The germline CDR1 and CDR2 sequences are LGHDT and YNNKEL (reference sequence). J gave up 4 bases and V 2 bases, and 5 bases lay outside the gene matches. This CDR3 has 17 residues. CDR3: CASSQLAGGLGTGELFF. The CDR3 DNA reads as TGTGCCAGCAGCCAACTAGCGGGGGGGCTGGGCACCGGGGAGCTGTTTTTT.

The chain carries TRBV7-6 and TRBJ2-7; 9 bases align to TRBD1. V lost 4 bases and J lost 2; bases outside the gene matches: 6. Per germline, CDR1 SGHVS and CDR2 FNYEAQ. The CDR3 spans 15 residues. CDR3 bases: TGTGCCAGCAGCTCCCAGGACAGGGGCGCCTACGAGCAGTACTTC. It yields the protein CASSSQDRGAYEQYF.

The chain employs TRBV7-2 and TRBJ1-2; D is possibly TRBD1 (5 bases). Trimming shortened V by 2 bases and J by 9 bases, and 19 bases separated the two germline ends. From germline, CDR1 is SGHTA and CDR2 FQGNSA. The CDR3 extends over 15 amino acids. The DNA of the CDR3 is TGTGCCAGCAGCTTACGGTTACAGGCAGATGGGAGCTACACCTTC. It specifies CASSLRLQADGSYTF.

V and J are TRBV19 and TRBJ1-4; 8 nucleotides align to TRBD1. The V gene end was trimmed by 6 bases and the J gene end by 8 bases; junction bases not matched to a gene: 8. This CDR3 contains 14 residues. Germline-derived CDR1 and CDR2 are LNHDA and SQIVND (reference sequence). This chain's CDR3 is CASRQQGAGEKLFF. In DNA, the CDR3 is TGTGCCAGTAGGCAGCAGGGGGCTGGCGAAAAACTGTTTTTT.

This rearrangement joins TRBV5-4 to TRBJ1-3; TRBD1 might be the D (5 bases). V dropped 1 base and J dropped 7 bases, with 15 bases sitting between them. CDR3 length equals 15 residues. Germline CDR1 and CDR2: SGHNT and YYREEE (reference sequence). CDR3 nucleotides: TGTGCCAGCAGCTTGCTCGGGGGTACCGGTAACACCATATATTTT. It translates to CASSLLGGTGNTIYF.

CDR3 sequence: CASRTKPVTEAFF. CDR3 DNA sequence: TGTGCCAGCAGGACAAAGCCCGTTACTGAAGCTTTCTTT. This rearrangement joins TRBV27 to TRBJ1-1; no clear D. V lost 6 bases to trimming and J lost 5 bases, with 13 bases between them. The CDR3 totals 13 residues. Looked up from germline, CDR1 is MNHEY and CDR2 is SMNVEV (reference sequence).

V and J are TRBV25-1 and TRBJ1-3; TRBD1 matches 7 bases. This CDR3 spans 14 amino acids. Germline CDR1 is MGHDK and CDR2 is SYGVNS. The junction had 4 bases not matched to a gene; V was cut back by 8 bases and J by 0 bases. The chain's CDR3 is CASRDRFSGNTIYF. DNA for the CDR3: TGTGCCAGCCGGGACAGATTCTCTGGAAACACCATATATTTT.

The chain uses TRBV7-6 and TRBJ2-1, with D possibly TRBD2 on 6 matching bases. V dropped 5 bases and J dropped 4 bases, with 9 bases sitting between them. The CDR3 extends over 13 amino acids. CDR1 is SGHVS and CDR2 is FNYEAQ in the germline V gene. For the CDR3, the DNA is TGTGCCAGCAGCGCGGGACCGTACAATGAGCAGTTCTTC. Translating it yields CASSAGPYNEQFF.

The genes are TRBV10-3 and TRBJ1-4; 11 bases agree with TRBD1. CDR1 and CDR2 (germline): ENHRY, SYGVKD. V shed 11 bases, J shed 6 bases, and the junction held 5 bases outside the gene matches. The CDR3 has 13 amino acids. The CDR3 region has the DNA TGTGCCGCCCGGGACAGGGGGGATGAAAAACTGTTTTTT. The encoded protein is CAARDRGDEKLFF.

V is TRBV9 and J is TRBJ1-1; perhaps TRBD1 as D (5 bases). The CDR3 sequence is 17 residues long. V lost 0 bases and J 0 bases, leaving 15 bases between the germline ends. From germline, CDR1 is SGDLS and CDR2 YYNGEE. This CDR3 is CASSVEYRPGVNTEAFF. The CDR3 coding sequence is TGTGCCAGCAGCGTAGAGTATCGTCCGGGGGTGAACACTGAAGCTTTCTTT.

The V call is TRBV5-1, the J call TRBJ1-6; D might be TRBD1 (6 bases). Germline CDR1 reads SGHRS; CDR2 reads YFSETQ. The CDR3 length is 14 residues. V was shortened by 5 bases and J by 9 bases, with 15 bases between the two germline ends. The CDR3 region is CASSSDSYSSPLHF. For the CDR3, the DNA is TGCGCCAGCAGTTCGGACAGTTACAGTTCACCCCTCCACTTT.

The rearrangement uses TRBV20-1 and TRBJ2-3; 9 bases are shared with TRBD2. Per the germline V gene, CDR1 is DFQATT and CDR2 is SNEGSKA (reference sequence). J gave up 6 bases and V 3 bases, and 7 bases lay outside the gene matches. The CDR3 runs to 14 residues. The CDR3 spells CSASPGLAWDTQYF. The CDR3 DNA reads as TGCAGTGCTAGTCCGGGACTAGCATGGGATACGCAGTATTTT.

CDR3 protein: CASSSSRAYNEQFF. As DNA, the CDR3 is TGTGCCAGCAGCTCCTCCCGGGCCTACAATGAGCAGTTCTTC. The chain uses TRBV7-8 and TRBJ2-1; D not certain. Trimming removed 4 bases from V and 2 bases from J, with 9 bases in between. This CDR3 region has 14 residues. From germline, CDR1 is SGHVS and CDR2 FQNEAQ.

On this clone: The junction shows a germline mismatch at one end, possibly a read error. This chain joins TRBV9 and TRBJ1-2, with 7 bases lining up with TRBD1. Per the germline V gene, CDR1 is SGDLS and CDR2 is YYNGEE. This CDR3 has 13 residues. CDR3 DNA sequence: TGTGCCAGCAGTACGACAGGGCTCGGGGTGACCGCCTTC. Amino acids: CASSTTGLGVTAF.